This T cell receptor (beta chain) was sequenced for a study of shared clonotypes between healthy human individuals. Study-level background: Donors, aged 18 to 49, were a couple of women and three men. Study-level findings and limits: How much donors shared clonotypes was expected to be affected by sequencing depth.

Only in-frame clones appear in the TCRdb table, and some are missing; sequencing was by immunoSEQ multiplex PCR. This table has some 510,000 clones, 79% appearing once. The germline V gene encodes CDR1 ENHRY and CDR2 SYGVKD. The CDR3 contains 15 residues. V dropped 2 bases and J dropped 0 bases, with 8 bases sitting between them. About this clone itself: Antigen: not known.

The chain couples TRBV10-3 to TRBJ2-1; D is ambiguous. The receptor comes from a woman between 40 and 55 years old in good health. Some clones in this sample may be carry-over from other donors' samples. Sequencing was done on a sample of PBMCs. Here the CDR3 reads CAISEPVSSYNEQFF. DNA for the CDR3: TGTGCCATCAGTGAGCCCGTGAGCTCCTACAATGAGCAGTTCTTC.